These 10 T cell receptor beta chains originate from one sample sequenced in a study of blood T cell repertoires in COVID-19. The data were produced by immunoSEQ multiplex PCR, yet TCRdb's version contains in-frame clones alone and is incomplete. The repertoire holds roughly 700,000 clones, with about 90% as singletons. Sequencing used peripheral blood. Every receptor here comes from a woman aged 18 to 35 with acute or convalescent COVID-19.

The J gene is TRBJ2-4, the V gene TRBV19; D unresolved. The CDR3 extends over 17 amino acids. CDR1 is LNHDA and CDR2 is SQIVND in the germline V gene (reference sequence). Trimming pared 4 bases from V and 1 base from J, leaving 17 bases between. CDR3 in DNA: TGTGCCAGTAGTACCGGCTTGGAGAATAAGGCCAAAAACATTCAGTACTTC. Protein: CASSTGLENKAKNIQYF.

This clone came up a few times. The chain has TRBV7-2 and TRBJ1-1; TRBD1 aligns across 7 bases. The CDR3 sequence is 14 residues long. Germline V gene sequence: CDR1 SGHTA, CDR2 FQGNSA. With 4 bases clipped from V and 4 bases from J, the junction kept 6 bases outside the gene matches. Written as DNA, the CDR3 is TGTGCCAGCAGCTCGGGACAGCAGATCACTGAAGCTTTCTTT. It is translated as CASSSGQQITEAFF.

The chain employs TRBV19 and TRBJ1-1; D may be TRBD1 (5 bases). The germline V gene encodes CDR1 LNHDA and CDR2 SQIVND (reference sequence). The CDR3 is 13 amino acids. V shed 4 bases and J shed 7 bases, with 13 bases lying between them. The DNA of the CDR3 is TGTGCCAGTAGTACCAGGGAGGAAGTTGAAGCTTTCTTT. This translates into CASSTREEVEAFF.

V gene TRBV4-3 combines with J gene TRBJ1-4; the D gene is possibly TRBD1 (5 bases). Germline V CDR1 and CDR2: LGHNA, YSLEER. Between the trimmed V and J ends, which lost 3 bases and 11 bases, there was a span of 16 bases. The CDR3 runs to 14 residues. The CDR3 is CASSQTDQNFKLFF. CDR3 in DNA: TGCGCCAGCAGCCAGACAGACCAAAATTTTAAACTGTTTTTT.

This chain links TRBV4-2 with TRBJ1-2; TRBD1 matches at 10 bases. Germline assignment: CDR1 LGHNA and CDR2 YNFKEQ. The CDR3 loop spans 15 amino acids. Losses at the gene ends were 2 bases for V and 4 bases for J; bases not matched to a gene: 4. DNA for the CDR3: TGTGCCAGCAGCCAAATTAGACAGGGGGCCTATGGCTACACCTTC. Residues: CASSQIRQGAYGYTF.

As DNA, the CDR3 is TGTGCCAGCAGTTTTAGTCAGACTTACAATGAGCAGTTCTTC. Amino acids: CASSFSQTYNEQFF. The chain employs TRBV6-5 and TRBJ2-1, with D unresolved. The V and J ends lost 4 bases and 4 bases respectively, with 11 bases between them. The CDR3 covers 14 residues. CDR1 is MNHEY and CDR2 is SVGAGI in the germline V gene.

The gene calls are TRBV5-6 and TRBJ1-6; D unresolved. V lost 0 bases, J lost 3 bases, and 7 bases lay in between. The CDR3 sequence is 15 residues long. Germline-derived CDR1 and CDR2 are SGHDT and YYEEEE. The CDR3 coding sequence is TGTGCCAGCAGCTTGGACCCTAACTATAATTCACCCCTCCACTTT. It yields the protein CASSLDPNYNSPLHF. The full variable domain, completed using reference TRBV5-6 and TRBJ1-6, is DAGVTQSPTHLIKTRGQQVTLRCSPKSGHDTVSWYQQALGQGPQFIFQYYEEEERQRGNFPDRFSGHQFPNYSSELNVNALLLGDSALYLCASSLDPNYNSPLHFGNGTRLTVT.

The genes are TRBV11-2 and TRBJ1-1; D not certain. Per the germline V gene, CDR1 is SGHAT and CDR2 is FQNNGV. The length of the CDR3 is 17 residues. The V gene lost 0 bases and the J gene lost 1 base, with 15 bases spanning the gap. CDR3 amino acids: CASSLDNPLGRNTEAFF. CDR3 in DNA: TGTGCCAGCAGCTTAGACAACCCCTTGGGGAGGAACACTGAAGCTTTCTTT.

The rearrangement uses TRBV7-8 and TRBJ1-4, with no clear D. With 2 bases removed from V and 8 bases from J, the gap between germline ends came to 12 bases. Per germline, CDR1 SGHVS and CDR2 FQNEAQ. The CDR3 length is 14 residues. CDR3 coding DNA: TGTGCCAGCAGCTTACGCGGGAAAGGCGAAAAACTGTTTTTT. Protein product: CASSLRGKGEKLFF.

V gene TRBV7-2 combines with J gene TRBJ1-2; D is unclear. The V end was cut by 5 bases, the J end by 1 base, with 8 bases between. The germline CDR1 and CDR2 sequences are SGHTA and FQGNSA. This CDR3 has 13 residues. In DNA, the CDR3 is TGTGCCAGCAGCCCCCGCGGTAACTATGGCTACACCTTC. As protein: CASSPRGNYGYTF.